A selection of T cell receptor beta chains follows, all from one sample in a study of T-cell reconstitution after alpha-beta-depleted transplantation in children. One entry per CDR3 protein results from TCRdb running MiXCR on the PCR reads. The sample carries hundreds of thousands of distinct CDR3 sequences, 16% recorded once. Sequences were derived from PBMCs from the stem cell graft donor, sampled from the stem cell graft. The receptors were sampled from a human donor who donated a stem cell graft to a child with acute myeloid leukemia. Each CDR3 is given with its conserved first and last residue. The D gene is left open where the match is weak. Where a row states a size, it is once, few, many or the class of an expanded clone; other rows omit it.

size: few; J: TRBJ1-6; D: .; V: TRBV15; CDR3: CATSRDYGGGDSPLHF; DNA: TGTGCCACCAGCAGAGATTACGGGGGCGGCGATTCACCCCTCCACTTT
size: .; J: TRBJ1-5; D: .; V: TRBV12-5; CDR3: CASGSPRQPQHF; DNA: TGTGCTAGTGGTTCTCCTCGTCAGCCCCAGCATTTT
size: many; J: TRBJ1-4; D: .; V: TRBV20-1; CDR3: CSARELPGEKLFF; DNA: TGCAGTGCTAGAGAACTCCCCGGGGAAAAACTGTTTTTT
size: .; J: TRBJ2-3; D: .; V: TRBV5-6; CDR3: CASSLAGYQMADTQYF; DNA: TGTGCCAGCAGCTTGGCCGGTTACCAGATGGCAGATACGCAGTATTTT
size: few; J: TRBJ2-1; D: TRBD2; V: TRBV10-3; CDR3: CASNGGVNEQFF; DNA: TGTGCCTCGAACGGGGGGGTCAATGAGCAGTTCTTC
size: many; J: TRBJ1-6; D: TRBD1; V: TRBV20-1; CDR3: CSATDRLNSPLHF; DNA: TGCAGTGCTACGGACAGGCTTAATTCACCCCTCCACTTT
size: few; J: TRBJ1-4; D: .; V: TRBV20-1; CDR3: CSARVQLNEKLFF; DNA: TGCAGTGCTAGAGTCCAGCTTAATGAAAAACTGTTTTTT
size: .; J: TRBJ2-7; D: TRBD2; V: TRBV4-3; CDR3: CASSQDASGIYEQYF; DNA: TGCGCCAGCAGCCAAGACGCTAGCGGAATCTACGAGCAGTACTTC
size: .; J: TRBJ1-5; D: .; V: TRBV2; CDR3: CASSEQYSNQPQHF; DNA: TGTGCCAGCAGTGAACAATATAGCAATCAGCCCCAGCATTTT
size: many; J: TRBJ2-1; D: TRBD2; V: TRBV20-1; CDR3: CSASGGGTSGVNEQFF; DNA: TGCAGTGCTAGCGGAGGGGGGACTAGCGGGGTCAATGAGCAGTTCTTC
size: many; J: TRBJ1-2; D: TRBD1; V: TRBV4-3; CDR3: CASSQEDRGRDGYTF; DNA: TGCGCCAGCAGCCAAGAAGACAGGGGGAGGGATGGCTACACCTTC
size: many; J: TRBJ2-2; D: .; V: TRBV20-1; CDR3: CSAREGYVDTGELFF; DNA: TGCAGTGCTAGAGAGGGGTATGTCGACACCGGGGAGCTGTTTTTT